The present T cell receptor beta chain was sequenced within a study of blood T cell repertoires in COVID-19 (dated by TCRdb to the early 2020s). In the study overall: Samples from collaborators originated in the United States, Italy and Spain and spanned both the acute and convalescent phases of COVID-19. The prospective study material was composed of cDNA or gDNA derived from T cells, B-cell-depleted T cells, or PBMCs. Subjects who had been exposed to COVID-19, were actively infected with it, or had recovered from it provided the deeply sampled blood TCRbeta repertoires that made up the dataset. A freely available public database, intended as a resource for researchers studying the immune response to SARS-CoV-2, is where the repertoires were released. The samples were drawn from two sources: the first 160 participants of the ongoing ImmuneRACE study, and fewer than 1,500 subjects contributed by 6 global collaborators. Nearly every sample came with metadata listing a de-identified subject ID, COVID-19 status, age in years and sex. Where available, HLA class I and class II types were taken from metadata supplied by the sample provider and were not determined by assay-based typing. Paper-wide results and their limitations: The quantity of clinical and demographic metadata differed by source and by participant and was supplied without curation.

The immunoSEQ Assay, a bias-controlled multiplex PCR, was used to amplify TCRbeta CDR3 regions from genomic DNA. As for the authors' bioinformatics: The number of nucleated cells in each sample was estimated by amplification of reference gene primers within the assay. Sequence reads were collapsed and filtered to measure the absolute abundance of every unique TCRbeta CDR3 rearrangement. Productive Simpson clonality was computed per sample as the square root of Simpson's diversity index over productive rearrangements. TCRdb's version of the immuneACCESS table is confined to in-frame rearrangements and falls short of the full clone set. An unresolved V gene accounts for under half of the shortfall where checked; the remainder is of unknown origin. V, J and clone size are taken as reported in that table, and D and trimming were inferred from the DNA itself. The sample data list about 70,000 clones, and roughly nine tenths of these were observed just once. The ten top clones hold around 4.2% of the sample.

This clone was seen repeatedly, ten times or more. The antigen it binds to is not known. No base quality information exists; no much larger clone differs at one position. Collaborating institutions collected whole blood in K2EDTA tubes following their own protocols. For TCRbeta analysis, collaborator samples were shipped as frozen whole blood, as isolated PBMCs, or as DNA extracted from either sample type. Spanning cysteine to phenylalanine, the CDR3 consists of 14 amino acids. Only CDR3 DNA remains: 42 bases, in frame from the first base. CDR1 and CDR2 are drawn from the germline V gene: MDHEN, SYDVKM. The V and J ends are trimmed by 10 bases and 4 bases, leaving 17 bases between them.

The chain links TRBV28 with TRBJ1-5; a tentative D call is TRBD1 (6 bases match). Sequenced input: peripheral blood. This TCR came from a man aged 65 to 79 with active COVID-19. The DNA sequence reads TGTGCCACCTTCAGGGGCAGCCAAAATCAGCCCCAGCATTTT. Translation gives CATFRGSQNQPQHF.